Detailed here is one T cell receptor beta chain. The antigen is undetermined. With a J-beta primer mix and a sample-barcoded 5' primer, a second PCR ran about 7 to 11 cycles. Each CDR3 protein gets one entry after TCRdb re-called the 5' RACE reads with MiXCR. This sample has around 1.7 million distinct CDR3 sequences, with approximately 30% found just once. This entry belongs to a study of blood T cells in healthy people across ages. The CDR3 length is 18 residues. Germline CDR1 and CDR2: SGHRS and YFSETQ. V shed 3 bases and J shed 0 bases, with 18 bases lying between them. Whole-study results and caveats: There was no known CMV status for donors, so expanded clonotype changes were possibly confounded. A strong correlation between TCR beta diversity and naive T cell percentage was seen.

The TCR comes from a woman aged 25 to 45 in good health. The chain employs TRBV5-1 and TRBJ1-4; no reliable D call. The material sequenced was blood. The CDR3, as DNA: TGCGCCAGCAGCTCCATACCTCCGGACTCTTCAACTAATGAAAAACTGTTTTTT. Amino acid sequence: CASSSIPPDSSTNEKLFF. The complete variable domain, with remaining parts taken from reference TRBV5-1 and TRBJ1-4, reads KAGVTQTPRYLIKTRGQQVTLSCSPISGHRSVSWYQQTPGQGLQFLFEYFSETQRNKGNFPGRFSGRQFSNSRSEMNVSTLELGDSALYLCASSSIPPDSSTNEKLFFGSGTQLSVL.